One and the same sample provided the 30 T cell receptor beta chains below, sequenced in a study of T cells in Graves' hyperthyroidism and ophthalmopathy. TCR beta CDR3 sequences were amplified from RNA transcripts. When the TCR CDR3 underwent first-round RT-PCR, the HTBI primer set was used. Each CDR3 protein gets one entry after TCRdb re-called the multiplex PCR reads with MiXCR. Among approximately 590,000 distinct CDR3 sequences, around 46% were seen once, and the ten largest hold about 8.2%. Sequenced: peripheral blood or thyroid tissue (not recorded which). These receptors came from a woman aged 18-29 years with Graves' hyperthyroidism.

The genes are TRBV10-3 and TRBJ1-2; maybe TRBD1 (6 bases). V dropped 8 bases and J dropped 6 bases, with 10 bases sitting between them. The germline gives CDR1 ENHRY, CDR2 SYGVKD. This CDR3 contains 11 residues. For the CDR3, the DNA is TGTGCCATCCGTACAGGGCATGGCTACACCTTC. Translation: CAIRTGHGYTF.

The chain couples TRBV5-1 to TRBJ2-2; a weak D match, TRBD1 (6 bases). Germline V gives CDR1 SGHRS, CDR2 YFSETQ. The CDR3 extends over 14 amino acids. V lost 4 bases to trimming and J lost 7 bases, with 14 bases between them. CDR3 nucleotides: TGCGCCAGCAGCCCCCGGACAGTCAACGGGGAGCTGTTTTTT. This translates into CASSPRTVNGELFF.

This sequence joins TRBV29-1 and TRBJ2-7; D not resolved. The ends were cut back, 0 bases at V and 2 bases at J, with 11 bases in the middle. Germline CDR1 is SQVTM and CDR2 is ANQGSEA. The CDR3 sequence is 14 residues long. Here the CDR3 DNA reads TGCAGCGTTGAAGATTTAGGGCTTACCTACGAGCAGTACTTC. This translates into CSVEDLGLTYEQYF.

The V call is TRBV15, the J call TRBJ1-1; tentative D call: TRBD1 (5 bases). Deletions cut 3 bases from V and 6 bases from J, with 8 bases between. CDR1 LNHNV and CDR2 YYDKDF come from the germline V gene (reference sequence). The CDR3 loop spans 12 amino acids. This CDR3 is CATSSGTSEAFF. The CDR3 DNA reads as TGTGCCACCAGCAGTGGGACCTCTGAAGCTTTCTTT.

This clonotype was counted only a few times. V and J are TRBV9 and TRBJ1-2; TRBD1 agrees at 8 bases. CDR1 is SGDLS, CDR2 YYNGEE, per germline. J lost 6 bases, V lost 3 bases, and 7 bases had no gene match. The CDR3 is 14 residues long. Here the CDR3 reads CASSGRTGNHGYTF. DNA of the CDR3: TGTGCCAGCAGCGGACGGACAGGGAACCATGGCTACACCTTC.

Worth noting for this clonotype: A read error is possible here, since a much larger clone lies one base away. The chain recombines TRBV29-1 with TRBJ2-7; no definite D call. The CDR3 length is 12 residues. Germline values: CDR1 SQVTM, CDR2 ANQGSEA. The CDR3 loop is CSGQLSTYEQHF. The CDR3 DNA reads TGCAGCGGTCAGTTAAGCACCTACGAGCAGCACTTC.

This clonotype has ten or more counts. The V gene is TRBV2, the J gene TRBJ2-5, with 8 bases aligning to TRBD1. The CDR3 covers 13 residues. The germline CDR1 and CDR2 sequences are SNHLY and FYNNEI. V dropped 7 bases and J dropped 3; count of bases not matched to a gene: 4. CDR3 amino acids: CASTGTGEETQYF. Here the CDR3 DNA reads TGTGCCAGCACCGGGACAGGCGAAGAGACCCAGTACTTC.

This sequence joins TRBV7-3 and TRBJ2-3; D gene unclear. The CDR3 is made up of 17 amino acids. The germline V gene encodes CDR1 SGHTA and CDR2 FQGTGA. V lost 5 bases, J lost 2 bases, and 20 bases lay in between. CDR3 DNA: TGTGCCAGCAGCATCTCCGCTAACCCAATCTCCACAGATACGCAGTATTTT. This encodes CASSISANPISTDTQYF.

The J gene is TRBJ2-5, the V gene TRBV5-1, with 9 positions matching TRBD2. V gave up 2 bases and J gave up 2 bases; unmatched junction bases: 7. The CDR3 consists of 16 residues. Germline CDR1 reads SGHRS; CDR2 reads YFSETQ. For the CDR3, the DNA is TGCGCCAGCAGCTTCGCGACTAGCGGAGATCAAGAGACCCAGTACTTC. Protein sequence: CASSFATSGDQETQYF.

This clonotype was recorded at least ten times. This chain links TRBV4-2 with TRBJ2-7; D not resolved. V lost 0 bases to trimming and J lost 0 bases, with 12 bases between them. The length of the CDR3 is 16 residues. Germline lookup yields CDR1 LGHNA and CDR2 YNFKEQ. In DNA form, the CDR3 reads TGTGCCAGCAGCCAAGATGGGTCGGCAGGCTCCTACGAGCAGTACTTC. Protein sequence: CASSQDGSAGSYEQYF.

In the case of this clonotype: The junction does not match germline at one end; this may be a read error. The V and J genes are TRBV19 and TRBJ1-1, with 8 nucleotides matching TRBD1. The germline CDR1 and CDR2 sequences are LNHDA and SQIVND (reference sequence). The CDR3 totals 17 residues. The CDR3 DNA reads as TGTGCCAGTAGTGTAGATATGGCAGGGGGCGTAAACACTGAAGCTTTCTTT. Translated, it gives CASSVDMAGGVNTEAFF.

In this sample, this clonotype turned up many times. The gene calls are TRBV12-3 or TRBV12-4 and TRBJ1-2; D is unclear. Trimming took off 3 bases at V and 8 bases at J, with 10 bases between the two ends. This CDR3 is built from 12 residues. This chain's CDR3 is CASSFSEGGYTF. The CDR3 nucleotides read TGTGCCAGCAGTTTTTCAGAGGGAGGCTACACCTTC.

CDR3 nucleotide sequence: TGCAGTGCTAGGCGGTTGGGACACCACCAAGAGACCCAGTACTTC. It yields the protein CSARRLGHHQETQYF. V gene TRBV20-1 combines with J gene TRBJ2-5, with D maybe TRBD1 (6 bases). This CDR3 has 15 amino acids. Germline V CDR1 and CDR2: DFQATT, SNEGSKA (reference sequence). Trimming stripped 3 bases from V and 0 bases from J, with 14 bases between.

This chain uses TRBV2 with TRBJ1-4, with 12 bases matching TRBD1. Germline trimming cut 6 bases from V and 8 bases from J; bases unmatched to any gene: 7. CDR1 is SNHLY and CDR2 is FYNNEI in the germline V gene. This CDR3 is built from 15 residues. The CDR3 region is CASSSGQGAFEKLFF. The CDR3 nucleotides read TGTGCCAGCAGCTCGGGACAGGGGGCTTTCGAAAAACTGTTTTTT.

The chain combines TRBV19 with TRBJ1-6; D perhaps matches TRBD1 (6 bases). CDR1 and CDR2 from the germline V gene are LNHDA and SQIVND (reference sequence). V lost 5 bases to trimming and J lost 7 bases, with 12 bases between them. This CDR3 is 14 amino acids long. CDR3 DNA: TGTGCCAGTAGTGGACGGGGGCTAAATTCACCCCTCCACTTT. It codes for CASSGRGLNSPLHF.

In this sample, this clonotype turned up a few times. The V call is TRBV20-1, the J call TRBJ1-1, with unresolved D. In germline, CDR1 is DFQATT, CDR2 SNEGSKA (reference sequence). The CDR3 runs 13 residues. The ends were cut back, 6 bases at V and 0 bases at J, with 11 bases in the middle. The CDR3 sequence: CSASEGLNTEAFF. CDR3 bases: TGCAGTGCGTCCGAGGGCCTGAACACTGAAGCTTTCTTT.

In DNA form, the CDR3 reads TGTGCCAGCAGCTTGCCGAAGGGGGCGCAAAATTCACCCCTCCACTTT. It yields the protein CASSLPKGAQNSPLHF. The V gene is TRBV7-2, the J gene TRBJ1-6; TRBD1 agrees at 7 bases. Germline V gene lookup returns CDR1 SGHTA and CDR2 FQGNSA. This CDR3 comprises 16 residues. The ends lost 3 bases at V and 7 bases at J; junction bases unmatched: 9.

The V call is TRBV5-1, the J call TRBJ1-4, with D perhaps matching TRBD1 (5 bases). The CDR3 totals 16 residues. Germline CDR1 reads SGHRS; CDR2 reads YFSETQ. Trimming removed 0 bases from V and 10 bases from J, with 19 bases in between. The CDR3 reads CASSLGTGTAERKLFF. In nucleotides, the CDR3 is TGCGCCAGCAGCTTGGGAACCGGGACGGCGGAGCGAAAACTGTTTTTT.

This clonotype came up a few times. The V call is TRBV30, the J call TRBJ1-5, with D unresolved. This CDR3 region has 13 residues. V was trimmed by 1 base and J by 7 bases, leaving 11 bases between them. The germline gives CDR1 GTSNPN, CDR2 SVGIG (reference sequence). In DNA, the CDR3 is TGTGCCTGGAGTGGGGGTACCGGGCAGCCCCAGCATTTT. Translated: CAWSGGTGQPQHF.

This clonotype turned up a few times. The chain joins TRBV7-9 to TRBJ1-2; 10 bases agree with TRBD1. J was trimmed by 4 bases and V by 6 bases; bases with no gene match: 8. CDR1 is SEHNR, CDR2 FQNEAQ, per germline (reference sequence). The CDR3 totals 15 residues. The CDR3 DNA reads TGTGCCAGCAGTAACACCGGGACAGGGGCCTATGGCTACACCTTC. Translated: CASSNTGTGAYGYTF.

This chain connects TRBV7-6 to TRBJ2-7, with 8 bases that match TRBD2. The CDR3 consists of 15 residues. Losses at the gene ends were 5 bases for V and 8 bases for J; bases not matched to a gene: 14. Germline CDR1 is SGHVS and CDR2 is FNYEAQ. The CDR3, as DNA: TGTGCCAGCAGCGCCTCGGGACTAGTGGTCCCCCAGCAGTACTTC. It yields the protein CASSASGLVVPQQYF.

The chain carries TRBV20-1 and TRBJ2-6, with unresolved D. V shed 1 base and J shed 0 bases, with 4 bases lying between them. The CDR3 is 14 residues long. Looked up from germline, CDR1 is DFQATT and CDR2 is SNEGSKA (reference sequence). DNA for the CDR3: TGCAGTGCTAGAGCCCCCTCTGGGGCCAACGTCCTGACTTTC. Translated: CSARAPSGANVLTF.

The CDR3 bases are TGTGCCAGCAGTGGCAATGCAGGGCCTGCAAACACTGAAGCTTTCTTT. Encoded protein: CASSGNAGPANTEAFF. The J gene is TRBJ1-1, the V gene TRBV25-1, with D perhaps matching TRBD1 (5 bases). Trimming removed 4 bases at V and 2 bases at J, with 17 bases between. CDR1 and CDR2 (germline): MGHDK, SYGVNS. This CDR3 is 16 amino acids long. The whole variable domain, filled in from reference TRBV25-1 and TRBJ1-1, reads EADIYQTPRYLVIGTGKKITLECSQTMGHDKMYWYQQDPGMELHLIHYSYGVNSTEKGDLSSESTVSRIRTEHFPLTLESARPSHTSQYLCASSGNAGPANTEAFFGQGTRLTVV.

The gene calls are TRBV12-3 or TRBV12-4 and TRBJ1-5, with no clear D. This CDR3 contains 15 residues. The ends were cut back, 4 bases at V and 0 bases at J, with 10 bases in the middle. The CDR3 is CASSYGPSSNQPQHF. CDR3 in DNA: TGTGCCAGCAGTTACGGACCATCTAGCAATCAGCCCCAGCATTTT.

The chain is built from TRBV29-1 and TRBJ2-7; 8 bases align to TRBD2. The CDR3 consists of 11 residues. V shed 6 bases, J shed 5 bases, and the junction held 3 bases outside the gene matches. Germline loops: CDR1 SQVTM, CDR2 ANQGSEA. The CDR3 DNA sequence: TGCAGCGTGAGCGGGAGCCACGAGCAGTACTTC. Encoded protein: CSVSGSHEQYF.

With respect to this clonotype: A read error may produce the germline difference seen at one junction end. V usage is TRBV7-2 and J usage is TRBJ2-5; 10 bases match TRBD2. Germline CDR1 reads SGHTA; CDR2 reads FQGNSA. The CDR3 is made up of 16 amino acids. CDR3 amino acids: CANSLAGLAKQETQYF. Written as DNA, the CDR3 is TGTGCCAACAGCTTAGCGGGACTAGCGAAGCAAGAGACCCAGTACTTC.

This clonotype was picked up many times. A junction boundary mismatches the germline segment, possibly from a read error. The rearrangement uses TRBV7-2 and TRBJ1-5; D gene uncertain. The CDR3 spans 13 residues. Germline CDR1 reads SGHTA; CDR2 reads FQGNSA. The CDR3 sequence is CASSQVPGQPQHF. The CDR3 DNA reads TGCGCCAGCAGCCAAGTTCCGGGCCAGCCCCAGCATTTT.

V and J are TRBV10-3 and TRBJ2-5, with 7 bases matching TRBD1. Germline CDR1 is ENHRY and CDR2 is SYGVKD. V shed 5 bases, J shed 1 base, and the junction held 10 bases outside the gene matches. CDR3 length: 16 residues. The CDR3 spells CAISQGVGTLQETQYF. The CDR3 DNA sequence: TGTGCCATCAGTCAGGGGGTTGGCACTCTCCAAGAGACCCAGTACTTC.

As for this clonotype: This may arise from a read error, as a much more abundant clone is one base away. The V call is TRBV2, the J call TRBJ1-1; D is ambiguous. This CDR3 has 14 residues. CDR1 is SNHLY, CDR2 FYNNEI, per germline. The CDR3: CASGDGQHISEAFF. In DNA form, the CDR3 reads TGTGCCAGCGGTGATGGGCAGCACATTTCTGAAGCTTTCTTT.

The chain employs TRBV25-1 and TRBJ1-2; D might be TRBD1 (6 bases). CDR3 length: 17 residues. With 6 bases removed from V and 2 bases from J, the gap between germline ends came to 22 bases. Germline V gives CDR1 MGHDK, CDR2 SYGVNS. The CDR3 coding sequence is TGTGCCAGCAGCTTGGAGGCAGGGGTAGGGAGAAACTATGGCTACACCTTC. Its translation is CASSLEAGVGRNYGYTF.